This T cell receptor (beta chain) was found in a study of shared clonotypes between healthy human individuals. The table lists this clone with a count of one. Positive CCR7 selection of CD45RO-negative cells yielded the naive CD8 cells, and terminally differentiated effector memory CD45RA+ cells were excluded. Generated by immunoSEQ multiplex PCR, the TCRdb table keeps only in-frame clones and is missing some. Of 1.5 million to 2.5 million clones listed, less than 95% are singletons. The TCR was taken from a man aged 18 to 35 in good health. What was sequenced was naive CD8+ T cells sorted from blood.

The CDR3 sequence is CASSLVSQTNTEAFF. The CDR3 nucleotides are TGCGCCAGCAGCTTGGTCTCTCAGACGAACACTGAAGCTTTCTTT. V and J are TRBV5-1 and TRBJ1-1; D call uncertain. Germline CDR1 reads SGHRS; CDR2 reads YFSETQ. V was clipped by 0 bases and J by 1 base, with 10 bases between them. CDR3 length equals 15 residues.